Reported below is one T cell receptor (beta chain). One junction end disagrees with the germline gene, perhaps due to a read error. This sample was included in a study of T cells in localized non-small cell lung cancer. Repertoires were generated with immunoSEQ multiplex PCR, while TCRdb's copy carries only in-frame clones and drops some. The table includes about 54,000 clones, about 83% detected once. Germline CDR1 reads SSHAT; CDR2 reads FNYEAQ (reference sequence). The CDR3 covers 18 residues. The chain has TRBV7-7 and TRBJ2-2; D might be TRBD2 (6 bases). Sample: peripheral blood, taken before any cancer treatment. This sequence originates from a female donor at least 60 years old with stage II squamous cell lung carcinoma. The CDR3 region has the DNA TGTGCTAGCAGCTTAGCGGCCTTTAGAACCCAGAACACCGGGGAGCTGTTTTTT. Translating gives CASSLAAFRTQNTGELFF.